What follows describes a single T cell receptor beta chain. Its antigen is undetermined. This specimen comes from a study of T-cell memory formation after mild COVID-19. Study-wide background: The study found TCR clusters largely donor specific. Study results and limitations: Contracting clones localized mainly to CM and EM when CD4+ and mainly to EMRA when CD8+. Within pre-infection memory, some responding clones were found, suggesting cross-reactive memory joined. While clones contracting from day 15 to 85 were balanced between CD4 and CD8, later expanders leaned CD4+.

Germline V gene data show CDR1 as LNHDA and CDR2 as SQIVND (reference sequence). The CDR3 is 16 amino acids. The ends lost 6 bases at V and 1 base at J; junction bases unmatched: 8. One entry per CDR3 protein, called by TCRdb with MiXCR from the 5' RACE reads. The sample includes about 130,000 distinct CDR3 sequences, approximately 6.3% of them seen just once. This rearrangement joins TRBV19 to TRBJ2-2, with TRBD2 matching over 7 bases. Sequencing was carried out using PBMCs or a T cell subset sorted from them (not recorded which). This TCR came from an adult woman who had mild COVID-19 (a few samples of this study predate the infection). Cell type and time point are not known. The CDR3 loop is CASRSGMMVNTGELFF. The DNA for the CDR3 is TGTGCCAGTAGGAGCGGGATGATGGTGAACACCGGGGAGCTGTTTTTT.